A selection of T cell receptor beta chains follows, all from one sample in a study of T cell repertoires in cytomegalovirus infection. MiXCR, applied by TCRdb to the reads, yields one record per CDR3 protein. The table has around 230,000 distinct CDR3 sequences, approximately 7% seen once. The sample comprised PBMCs. Receptors were obtained from a human donor in good health (CMV status not recorded). Some clones in this sample may be carry-over from other donors' samples. Both conserved end residues are part of each CDR3. A D gene is named only where the DNA matches it firmly. Rows may omit the clone size; those that give it use once, few, many or a size class.

clone size: many
J gene: TRBJ2-7
D gene: -
V gene: TRBV15
CDR3 protein: CATSRVTRAYEQYF
CDR3 DNA: TGTGCCACCAGCAGAGTCACACGGGCCTACGAGCAGTACTTC

clone size: many
J gene: TRBJ1-1
D gene: -
V gene: TRBV25-1
CDR3 protein: CASTRSAEAFF
CDR3 DNA: TGTGCCAGCACCCGGTCGGCTGAAGCTTTCTTT

clone size: many
J gene: TRBJ2-4
D gene: -
V gene: TRBV7-6
CDR3 protein: CASSLAAHSLAKNIQYF
CDR3 DNA: TGTGCCAGCAGCTTAGCAGCCCACAGCTTAGCCAAAAACATTCAGTACTTC

clone size: many
J gene: TRBJ2-7
D gene: TRBD1
V gene: TRBV29-1
CDR3 protein: CSVGVDRAYEQYF
CDR3 DNA: TGCAGCGTTGGGGTGGACAGGGCCTACGAGCAGTACTTC

clone size: many
J gene: TRBJ2-3
D gene: TRBD2
V gene: TRBV10-3
CDR3 protein: CATGTSGGSTDTQYF
CDR3 DNA: TGTGCCACCGGGACTAGCGGGGGTAGCACAGATACGCAGTATTTT

clone size: many
J gene: TRBJ2-7
D gene: -
V gene: TRBV6-2/TRBV6-3
CDR3 protein: CASSYGGVNYEQYF
CDR3 DNA: TGTGCCAGCAGTTACGGCGGAGTTAACTACGAGCAGTACTTC

clone size: many
J gene: TRBJ2-7
D gene: TRBD2
V gene: TRBV4-3
CDR3 protein: CASSQETSGPYEQYF
CDR3 DNA: TGCGCCAGCAGCCAAGAGACTAGCGGACCCTACGAGCAGTACTTC

clone size: few
J gene: TRBJ1-2
D gene: TRBD1
V gene: TRBV29-1
CDR3 protein: CSVEGTGNYGYTF
CDR3 DNA: TGCAGCGTTGAAGGGACAGGGAACTATGGCTACACCTTC

clone size: many
J gene: TRBJ1-5
D gene: TRBD1
V gene: TRBV19
CDR3 protein: CASSMGTGNQPQHF
CDR3 DNA: TGTGCCAGTAGTATGGGGACAGGCAATCAGCCCCAGCATTTT

clone size: many
J gene: TRBJ1-1
D gene: TRBD1
V gene: TRBV7-2
CDR3 protein: CASSPGQTEAFF
CDR3 DNA: TGTGCCAGCAGCCCGGGACAGACTGAAGCTTTCTTT

clone size: many
J gene: TRBJ1-2
D gene: -
V gene: TRBV20-1
CDR3 protein: CSGRSAEASNYGYTF
CDR3 DNA: TGCAGTGGCAGGTCCGCAGAAGCCTCTAACTATGGCTACACCTTC

clone size: many
J gene: TRBJ2-5
D gene: -
V gene: TRBV28
CDR3 protein: CASTLSAFPGETQYF
CDR3 DNA: TGTGCCAGCACCTTATCGGCCTTCCCGGGAGAGACCCAGTACTTC

clone size: few
J gene: TRBJ2-1
D gene: -
V gene: TRBV5-1
CDR3 protein: CASSLVQGPYNEQFF
CDR3 DNA: TGCGCCAGCAGCTTGGTTCAGGGCCCCTACAATGAGCAGTTCTTC

clone size: many
J gene: TRBJ1-2
D gene: -
V gene: TRBV7-2
CDR3 protein: CASSFMRFGDVNYGYTF
CDR3 DNA: TGTGCCAGCAGCTTTATGAGATTCGGGGACGTAAACTATGGCTACACCTTC

clone size: -
J gene: TRBJ1-1
D gene: -
V gene: TRBV7-9
CDR3 protein: CASSLIVRGAEAFF
CDR3 DNA: TGTGCCAGCAGCTTGATAGTACGGGGTGCTGAAGCTTTCTTT

clone size: many
J gene: TRBJ1-3
D gene: TRBD1
V gene: TRBV6-1
CDR3 protein: CASSWGRGPRNTIYF
CDR3 DNA: TGTGCCAGCAGTTGGGGTAGGGGGCCAAGAAACACCATATATTTT

clone size: many
J gene: TRBJ1-1
D gene: TRBD1
V gene: TRBV27
CDR3 protein: CASSLGDRGDGIWDTEAFF
CDR3 DNA: TGTGCCAGCAGTTTAGGGGACAGGGGGGACGGAATCTGGGACACTGAAGCTTTCTTT

clone size: many
J gene: TRBJ2-2
D gene: -
V gene: TRBV24-1
CDR3 protein: CATSARTGELFF
CDR3 DNA: TGTGCCACCAGTGCCCGCACCGGGGAGCTGTTTTTT

clone size: many
J gene: TRBJ1-3
D gene: TRBD1
V gene: TRBV7-8
CDR3 protein: CASSPGTADGNTIYF
CDR3 DNA: TGTGCCAGCAGCCCCGGGACAGCCGACGGAAACACCATATATTTT

clone size: many
J gene: TRBJ1-1
D gene: -
V gene: TRBV7-9
CDR3 protein: CASSQGRTEAFF
CDR3 DNA: TGTGCCAGCAGCCAGGGGCGGACTGAAGCTTTCTTT